The rows below give T cell receptor beta chains drawn from one sample of a study of neurological immune-mediated disorders. TCRdb re-called the 5' RACE reads with MiXCR, one entry per CDR3 protein. The repertoire holds about 58,000 distinct CDR3 sequences, with roughly 3.5% as singletons. The sample was PBMCs. The receptor set was obtained from a woman aged 55-69 years with multiple sclerosis. The CDR3 runs from the conserved cysteine through the conserved F or W. Each record gives: CDR3 length, clone size, V gene, D gene, CDR3 protein. A D gene is named only where the DNA matches it firmly. Only part of the rows carry a size: once, few, many, or a class if the clone is expanded.

cdr3_length: 17; clone_size: many; v_call: TRBV5-1; d_call: TRBD1; cdr3_aa: CASSLGDRVYFEETQYF
cdr3_length: 13; clone_size: many; v_call: TRBV7-3; d_call: -; cdr3_aa: CASSLTSGYEQYF
cdr3_length: 12; clone_size: many; v_call: TRBV7-6; d_call: -; cdr3_aa: CASSLSAGGYTF
cdr3_length: 16; clone_size: many; v_call: TRBV10-3; d_call: -; cdr3_aa: CAISESNYWSNQPQHF
cdr3_length: 16; clone_size: many; v_call: TRBV5-1; d_call: TRBD1; cdr3_aa: CASSPGGTGGRKAQYF
cdr3_length: 17; clone_size: many; v_call: TRBV4-1; d_call: -; cdr3_aa: CASSLSGAAYYTDTQYF
cdr3_length: 11; clone_size: many; v_call: TRBV10-3; d_call: -; cdr3_aa: CATGVRTEAFF
cdr3_length: 17; clone_size: many; v_call: TRBV9; d_call: TRBD1; cdr3_aa: CASSIRDSAANTGELFF
cdr3_length: 11; clone_size: medium-sized; v_call: TRBV5-1; d_call: -; cdr3_aa: CASSLEETQYF
cdr3_length: 12; clone_size: many; v_call: TRBV28; d_call: -; cdr3_aa: CASSLFGQGAFF
cdr3_length: 14; clone_size: many; v_call: TRBV4-1; d_call: -; cdr3_aa: CASQPDRGGDTQYF
cdr3_length: 17; clone_size: many; v_call: TRBV20-1; d_call: TRBD2; cdr3_aa: CSVGVGRESWNTREQYF
cdr3_length: 13; clone_size: many; v_call: TRBV20-1; d_call: TRBD1; cdr3_aa: CSARTGNNQPQHF
cdr3_length: 14; clone_size: many; v_call: TRBV6-5; d_call: -; cdr3_aa: CASRRTNYNSPLHF
cdr3_length: 11; clone_size: many; v_call: TRBV28; d_call: -; cdr3_aa: CASRSTVGAFF
cdr3_length: 15; clone_size: many; v_call: TRBV11-2; d_call: TRBD1; cdr3_aa: CASSLSRGRGEKLFF
cdr3_length: 15; clone_size: many; v_call: TRBV5-1; d_call: TRBD1; cdr3_aa: CASSSTGVTNEKLFF
cdr3_length: 17; clone_size: -; v_call: TRBV28; d_call: -; cdr3_aa: CASSFNRWGTSPGELFF
cdr3_length: 13; clone_size: many; v_call: TRBV20-1; d_call: -; cdr3_aa: CSASYQGGQPQHF
cdr3_length: 14; clone_size: medium-sized; v_call: TRBV7-3; d_call: TRBD2; cdr3_aa: CASAKGLGRNEQFF
cdr3_length: 16; clone_size: many; v_call: TRBV15; d_call: TRBD1; cdr3_aa: CATNIGQGAGKNIQYF
cdr3_length: 14; clone_size: many; v_call: TRBV29-1; d_call: -; cdr3_aa: CSGTGTPRTDTQYF
cdr3_length: 17; clone_size: many; v_call: TRBV20-1; d_call: TRBD2; cdr3_aa: CSARGPWTSGRVNEQFF
cdr3_length: 15; clone_size: -; v_call: TRBV7-9; d_call: -; cdr3_aa: CASSLERVLVTEAFF
cdr3_length: 13; clone_size: many; v_call: TRBV6-1; d_call: -; cdr3_aa: CASSEQEGGELFF
cdr3_length: 13; clone_size: many; v_call: TRBV7-2; d_call: -; cdr3_aa: CASSLQDTYEQYF
cdr3_length: 14; clone_size: many; v_call: TRBV7-2; d_call: TRBD1; cdr3_aa: CASTVTGLNSPLHF